The present entry profiles one T cell receptor (beta chain) with its context. This clonotype was found a few times. Its binding antigen is unknown. No much larger clone is present one base from it, and per-base qualities are unavailable. This sample was included in a study of patients and donors after allogeneic stem cell transplantation (TCRdb year 2020). The library was generated by RT-PCR. These reads were obtained on a NextSeq 550. TCRdb reworked the public reads: Q25 trimming with fastp, MiXCR clone assembly, productive beta chains retained. All rows with the same CDR3 protein become a single entry with the most common DNA and genes. The sample table shows some 960,000 distinct CDR3 sequences, and about a sixth are seen once. Of the sample, around 6% falls within the top ten clones. This sequence was found in a human donor who was either an allogeneic HSCT recipient or a stem cell or donor lymphocyte infusion donor (not recorded which). It is not recorded whose cells these are; they may come from a transplant donor. The sample consisted of blood, either unsorted or a sorted T cell fraction (not recorded which).

The CDR3 protein sequence reads: CASSFREQFF. The nucleotide sequence reads TGTGCCAGCAGCTTCCGGGAGCAGTTCTTC. The chain employs TRBV7-9 and TRBJ2-1; the D gene is unclear. Measured from the cysteine to the phenylalanine, the CDR3 is 10 residues long. CDR3 DNA only is kept here, 30 bases in frame from base 1. Sequences SEHNR (CDR1) and FQNEAQ (CDR2) are obtained from the germline V gene (reference sequence). Trimming costs V 3 bases and J 10 bases, and their ends lie 4 bases apart.